The present entry profiles one T cell receptor (beta chain) with its context. As yet, its antigen is unknown. These data belong to a study of memory CD4+ T cells and cytomegalovirus serostatus. Study information: Healthy Belgian adult donors included fewer than 10 CMV-positive and approximately 25 CMV-negative people. Study observations and caveats: A US-trained random forest predicted CMV serostatus with median AUC around 0.91. Each of approximately 73 CMV-associated TCRbeta sequences occurred in one to five individuals.

Generated by immunoSEQ multiplex PCR, the TCRdb table keeps only in-frame clones and is missing some. The sample shows tens of thousands of clones, around four fifths of them seen only once. The sort gate was single viable CD3+CD4+CD8-CD45RO+ cells for memory CD4+ T cells. After thawing, CD4+ T cells were positively selected. Germline V lookup: CDR1 SGHRS, CDR2 YFSETQ. This CDR3 is built from 13 residues. Trimming took 7 bases from V and 7 from J; bases not matched to a gene: 5. The V gene is TRBV5-1, the J gene TRBJ1-4; 9 bases map to TRBD1. Sequences were obtained from memory CD4+ T cells from blood. The sequence was collected from an adult in good health and CMV-seronegative. This CDR3 is CASAGQGVEKLFF. The CDR3 DNA is TGCGCCAGCGCGGGACAGGGTGTTGAAAAACTGTTTTTT. The entire variable domain, with the rest obtained from reference TRBV5-1 and TRBJ1-4, is as follows: KAGVTQTPRYLIKTRGQQVTLSCSPISGHRSVSWYQQTPGQGLQFLFEYFSETQRNKGNFPGRFSGRQFSNSRSEMNVSTLELGDSALYLCASAGQGVEKLFFGSGTQLSVL.